This TCR beta chain was profiled in a study of CD8+ T cells in alopecia areata. Study-level findings and limits: Lesional scalp, notably in alopecia totalis/universalis, had clonality above that of normal scalp. The study found that many expanded lesional clones persisted in scalp and blood during tofacitinib. For patients receiving tofacitinib, scalp clonality and expanded CD8+ clones among the top 100 significantly decreased.

Remarks on this clone: Its target is unknown.

Treatment specified: oral pan-JAK inhibitor, 5-10 mg twice daily. Obtained from alopecia areata patients were lesional scalp punch biopsies along with peripheral blood. V shed 4 bases and J shed 8 bases, with 17 bases lying between them. Germline CDR1 reads SGHVS; CDR2 reads FNYEAQ. The CDR3 runs to 15 residues. Reverse transcription of extracted RNA yielded cDNA, which provided the sequencing template. Only in-frame clones appear in the TCRdb table, and some are missing; sequencing was by immunoSEQ multiplex PCR. The sample contains 110,000 to 150,000 clones, roughly 80% of which appear only once. The chain combines TRBV7-6 with TRBJ1-4, with a possible D match to TRBD1 (6 bases). The sequence was obtained from a human donor with alopecia areata. Sequenced here: CD8+ T cells sorted from blood, sampled at week 4, from a patient treated with tofacitinib. CDR3 amino acids: CASSSIRGGEEKLFF. DNA for the CDR3: TGTGCCAGCAGCTCGATCCGGGGGGGCGAGGAAAAACTGTTTTTT.